This T cell receptor beta chain was sequenced in a study of blood T cell repertoires in COVID-19. The V gene's germline CDR1 is LGHNA and CDR2 YNFKEQ. V gave up 0 bases and J gave up 4 bases, with 10 bases separating them. This CDR3 is 14 amino acids long. Produced via immunoSEQ multiplex PCR; TCRdb's table is partial and in-frame only. The sample records approximately 230,000 clones, roughly 88% being singletons. Sequenced sample: peripheral blood. The rearrangement uses TRBV4-2 and TRBJ2-7, with D tentatively TRBD1 (6 bases). This sequence was found in a man older than 75 with acute or convalescent COVID-19. The CDR3 sequence: CASSQESGVYEQYF. The DNA for the CDR3 is TGTGCCAGCAGCCAAGAGTCAGGGGTATACGAGCAGTACTTC.